What follows are 15 T cell receptor beta chains derived from one specimen sequenced in a study of cytomegalovirus exposure and HLA in healthy donors. 13 Jbeta primers and 60 Vbeta primers were used for the PCR. Assay: immunoSEQ multiplex PCR; the TCRdb copy retains only in-frame clones and omits some. Counted here are 150,000 to 200,000 clones, around 87% occurring once; the ten biggest clones make up roughly 1.9%. The sequenced material came from PBMCs. These receptor sequences come from a woman aged 18-29 years in good health and CMV-seronegative.

With regard to this clone: Other DNA sequences in this sample translate to the same CDR3. This chain links TRBV11-2 with TRBJ2-5; tentative D call: TRBD2 (6 bases). Germline V gene lookup returns CDR1 SGHAT and CDR2 FQNNGV. V was trimmed by 4 bases and J by 4 bases, leaving 10 bases between them. The CDR3 covers 13 residues. This chain's CDR3 is CASSSGRGETQYF. The DNA of the CDR3 is TGTGCCAGCAGCTCTGGGCGGGGAGAGACCCAGTACTTC.

J is TRBJ1-1 and V is TRBV19; 7 nucleotides line up with TRBD1. With V trimmed by 8 bases and J by 7 bases, 7 bases remained unmatched. This CDR3 is built from 12 residues. Germline values: CDR1 LNHDA, CDR2 SQIVND (reference sequence). The CDR3 DNA sequence: TGTGCCAGTGCCGAACAGGGGATTGAAGCTTTCTTT. Translating gives CASAEQGIEAFF. The full variable domain, with the rest looked up from reference TRBV19 and TRBJ1-1, is DGGITQSPKYLFRKEGQNVTLSCEQNLNHDAMYWYRQDPGQGLRLIYYSQIVNDFQKGDIAEGYSVSREKKESFPLTVTSAQKNPTAFYLCASAEQGIEAFFGQGTRLTVV.

The J gene is TRBJ2-1, the V gene TRBV25-1; TRBD2 agrees at 9 bases. The CDR3 loop spans 16 amino acids. Trimming removed 6 bases from V and 4 bases from J; junction bases left unmatched: 10. Germline V gene sequence: CDR1 MGHDK, CDR2 SYGVNS. CDR3 sequence (DNA): TGTGCCAGCAGCCCCCTCTCTAGCGGGAAGTACAATGAGCAGTTCTTC. Amino acids: CASSPLSSGKYNEQFF.

The J gene is TRBJ2-6, the V gene TRBV6-5; possible D gene TRBD2, 5 bases. CDR3 length: 15 amino acids. CDR1 and CDR2 (germline): MNHEY, SVGAGI. Trimming took off 0 bases at V and 3 bases at J, with 6 bases between the two ends. The CDR3 sequence is CASSYSGDGANVLTF. Here the CDR3 DNA reads TGTGCCAGCAGTTACTCCGGGGATGGGGCCAACGTCCTGACTTTC.

The V gene is TRBV7-9, the J gene TRBJ2-6; no definite D call. This CDR3 is built from 15 residues. The V and J ends lost 6 bases and 0 bases respectively, with 9 bases between them. Germline assignment: CDR1 SEHNR and CDR2 FQNEAQ (reference sequence). CDR3: CASSHTISGANVLTF. The CDR3, as DNA: TGTGCCAGCAGTCACACAATCTCTGGGGCCAACGTCCTGACTTTC.

The chain links TRBV28 to TRBJ1-1, with a tentative D call TRBD1 (5 bases). CDR1 and CDR2 (germline): MDHEN, SYDVKM. The ends were cut back, 7 bases at V and 4 bases at J, with 22 bases in the middle. There are 16 residues in the CDR3. The CDR3 reads CASTPGGEVRGTEAFF. The CDR3 bases are TGTGCCAGCACTCCTGGGGGGGAGGTGAGGGGCACTGAAGCTTTCTTT.

The CDR3, as DNA: TGTGCCGGCAAACAGGGGGCGGCGGGGGAGCTGTTTTTT. This sequence encodes CAGKQGAAGELFF. The rearrangement joins TRBV2 to TRBJ2-2, with 9 bases identical to TRBD1. Per the germline V gene, CDR1 is SNHLY and CDR2 is FYNNEI. CDR3 length equals 13 residues. J was trimmed by 8 bases and V by 11 bases; bases with no gene match: 9.

This clone was detected a few times. The chain carries TRBV25-1 and TRBJ1-1, with D unclear. Trimming took off 2 bases at V and 5 bases at J, with 9 bases between the two ends. Germline CDR1 MGHDK, CDR2 SYGVNS. The CDR3 runs 13 residues. For the CDR3, the DNA is TGTGCCAGCAGTGAACGCGTAGCGACTGAAGCTTTCTTT. As protein: CASSERVATEAFF.

This chain links TRBV7-2 with TRBJ1-5, with D unresolved. The V gene's germline CDR1 is SGHTA and CDR2 FQGNSA. Trimming shortened V by 2 bases and J by 1 base, and 9 bases separated the two germline ends. The CDR3 has 15 residues. The CDR3 spells CASSLNLVSNQPQHF. DNA of the CDR3: TGTGCCAGCAGCTTAAACTTGGTCAGCAATCAGCCCCAGCATTTT.

The V gene is TRBV10-3, the J gene TRBJ1-3, with 7 nucleotides matching TRBD1. V was pared by 0 bases and J by 0 bases, with 5 bases of the junction left unmatched. Germline loops: CDR1 ENHRY, CDR2 SYGVKD. The CDR3 has 17 residues. CDR3 loop: CAISESGQPGSGNTIYF. The CDR3 bases are TGTGCCATCAGTGAGTCGGGACAGCCAGGCTCTGGAAACACCATATATTTT.

J is TRBJ1-1 and V is TRBV29-1; tentatively, D is TRBD1 (6 bases). This CDR3 has 12 amino acids. The germline V gene encodes CDR1 SQVTM and CDR2 ANQGSEA. The V end was cut by 7 bases, the J end by 8 bases, with 17 bases between. The CDR3 here is CSARGDTKEAFF. In DNA, the CDR3 is TGCAGCGCTCGAGGGGACACCAAAGAAGCTTTCTTT.

This clone appeared a single time. V and J are TRBV11-2 and TRBJ1-4; D gene ambiguous. Trimming left V 4 bases short and J 5 bases short, with 5 bases between. Germline values: CDR1 SGHAT, CDR2 FQNNGV. The CDR3 runs to 12 residues. CDR3 sequence (DNA): TGTGCCAGCAGCTCCCTCAATGAAAAACTGTTTTTT. Translation gives CASSSLNEKLFF.

This chain connects TRBV5-6 to TRBJ2-4; maybe TRBD1 (5 bases). V lost 1 base, J lost 2 bases, and 7 bases lay in between. Per germline, CDR1 SGHDT and CDR2 YYEEEE. The CDR3 length is 14 residues. The CDR3 protein is CASSLPGTKNIQYF. The DNA for the CDR3 is TGTGCCAGCAGCTTGCCAGGGACCAAAAACATTCAGTACTTC.

The chain employs TRBV27 and TRBJ1-5, with 7 bases that match TRBD1. V was pared by 6 bases and J by 4 bases, with 9 bases of the junction left unmatched. Germline assignment: CDR1 MNHEY and CDR2 SMNVEV (reference sequence). The CDR3 totals 15 residues. CDR3 bases: TGTGCCAGCAGCGCCAGGGACAGTCCGAATCAGCCCCAGCATTTT. The encoded protein is CASSARDSPNQPQHF.

The chain recombines TRBV13 with TRBJ2-6, with 7 bases identical to TRBD1. The germline V gene has CDR1 PRHDT and CDR2 FYEKMQ (reference sequence). V lost 1 base, J lost 3 bases, and 3 bases stayed unmatched. The CDR3 length is 16 residues. The CDR3 is CASSLASGGGANVLTF. The CDR3 nucleotides read TGTGCCAGCAGCTTAGCTTCAGGGGGTGGGGCCAACGTCCTGACTTTC.